What follows are 29 T cell receptor beta chains derived from one specimen sequenced in a study of blood T cell repertoires in COVID-19. Method: immunoSEQ multiplex PCR; TCRdb's copy keeps in-frame clones and lacks some. The sample consists of 150,000 or so clones, 75% to 90% of them appearing once. The specimen sequenced was peripheral blood. All receptors derive from a woman aged 40 to 50 with acute or convalescent COVID-19.

The V gene is TRBV5-6, the J gene TRBJ2-7; 8 bases are shared with TRBD1. The V gene end was trimmed by 4 bases and the J gene end by 4 bases; junction bases not matched to a gene: 13. The CDR3 is made up of 16 amino acids. CDR1 is SGHDT and CDR2 is YYEEEE in the germline V gene. For the CDR3, the DNA is TGTGCCAGCAGCCCGACCCCGGACAGGGCTTTGTACGAGCAGTACTTC. Its protein is CASSPTPDRALYEQYF.

The V call is TRBV5-8, the J call TRBJ2-7; the D gene is possibly TRBD1 (5 bases). The CDR3 spans 14 residues. V was shortened by 4 bases and J by 3 bases, with 14 bases between the two germline ends. The V gene's germline CDR1 is SGHTS and CDR2 YDEGEE. CDR3 coding DNA: TGTGCCAGCAGCCCCCTTGGGGCTCTCTACGAGCAGTACTTC. Translated: CASSPLGALYEQYF.

This sequence joins TRBV5-1 and TRBJ1-4, with a possible D match to TRBD1 (5 bases). Germline CDR1 and CDR2: SGHRS and YFSETQ. There are 16 residues in the CDR3. V shed 3 bases and J shed 4 bases, with 16 bases lying between them. The DNA for the CDR3 is TGCGCCAGCAGCTCGGGAGGGGCAAGCTATAATGAAAAACTGTTTTTT. Encoded protein: CASSSGGASYNEKLFF.

This chain uses TRBV15 with TRBJ2-7; no firm D call. Trimming stripped 0 bases from V and 0 bases from J, with 6 bases between. This CDR3 contains 14 residues. Per germline, CDR1 LNHNV and CDR2 YYDKDF (reference sequence). CDR3 region: CATSRDWSSYEQYF. Here the CDR3 DNA reads TGTGCCACCAGCAGAGACTGGAGCTCCTACGAGCAGTACTTC. Full variable domain (rest looked up from reference TRBV15 and TRBJ2-7): DAMVIQNPRYQVTQFGKPVTLSCSQTLNHNVMYWYQQKSSQAPKLLFHYYDKDFNNEADTPDNFQSRRPNTSFCFLDIRSPGLGDTAMYLCATSRDWSSYEQYFGPGTRLTVT.

This clone was detected once. This chain connects TRBV27 to TRBJ2-7, with D perhaps TRBD2 (6 bases). Per germline, CDR1 MNHEY and CDR2 SMNVEV (reference sequence). The V end lost 3 bases, the J end lost 3 bases, and 9 bases lay between the germline ends. This CDR3 is 13 amino acids long. In nucleotides, the CDR3 is TGTGCCAGCAGTTTTCGGGAGAACTACGAGCAGTACTTC. Encoded protein: CASSFRENYEQYF.

This clone was recorded only once. The V and J genes are TRBV19 and TRBJ1-1; TRBD1 is a possible D gene (5 bases). V dropped 7 bases and J dropped 1 base, with 10 bases sitting between them. The CDR3 totals 13 residues. CDR1 and CDR2 (germline): LNHDA, SQIVND (reference sequence). CDR3 DNA: TGTGCCAGTAAAGGCCAGGGGAACACTGAAGCTTTCTTT. It is translated as CASKGQGNTEAFF.

V gene TRBV5-1 combines with J gene TRBJ2-3; the D gene is possibly TRBD1 (6 bases). Trimming shortened V by 3 bases and J by 3 bases, and 14 bases separated the two germline ends. The germline gives CDR1 SGHRS, CDR2 YFSETQ. The CDR3 totals 15 residues. In DNA form, the CDR3 reads TGCGCCAGCAGCTCACGGACTCAGGGGACAGATACGCAGTATTTT. Residues: CASSSRTQGTDTQYF. Looking up the rest from reference TRBV5-1 and TRBJ2-3 gives the full variable domain: KAGVTQTPRYLIKTRGQQVTLSCSPISGHRSVSWYQQTPGQGLQFLFEYFSETQRNKGNFPGRFSGRQFSNSRSEMNVSTLELGDSALYLCASSSRTQGTDTQYFGPGTRLTVL.

The rearrangement joins TRBV12-3 or TRBV12-4 to TRBJ2-3; TRBD2 agrees at 13 bases. Germline trimming cut 8 bases from V and 14 bases from J; bases unmatched to any gene: 10. This CDR3 spans 13 amino acids. The CDR3 nucleotides are TGTGCCAGCCGACTAGCGGGAGGAAAGGGGAGGTATTTT. Translation: CASRLAGGKGRYF.

CDR3 protein: CAIQAGGLYNEQFF. The DNA of the CDR3 is TGTGCCATTCAAGCGGGGGGGCTTTATAATGAGCAGTTCTTC. This chain uses TRBV6-6 with TRBJ2-1; 10 bases are shared with TRBD2. Looked up from germline, CDR1 is MNHNY and CDR2 is SVGAGI (reference sequence). The J segment lost 7 bases and the V segment lost 10 bases, leaving 10 bases of the junction unmatched. This CDR3 contains 14 residues.

The CDR3 DNA reads TGTGCCAGTACCCGGGACAGGTCAAATGGCTACACCTTC. Its protein is CASTRDRSNGYTF. The chain has TRBV19 and TRBJ1-2, with TRBD1 matching over 8 bases. The CDR3 has 13 residues. Per the germline V gene, CDR1 is LNHDA and CDR2 is SQIVND (reference sequence). V was clipped by 7 bases and J by 6 bases; unmatched bases: 7. Full variable domain (outside the CDR3, taken from reference TRBV19 and TRBJ1-2): DGGITQSPKYLFRKEGQNVTLSCEQNLNHDAMYWYRQDPGQGLRLIYYSQIVNDFQKGDIAEGYSVSREKKESFPLTVTSAQKNPTAFYLCASTRDRSNGYTFGSGTRLTVV.

This rearrangement joins TRBV7-3 to TRBJ2-1; 7 bases line up with TRBD1. Germline V gene lookup returns CDR1 SGHTA and CDR2 FQGTGA. The CDR3 has 18 amino acids. Trimming took 5 bases from V and 4 from J; bases not matched to a gene: 17. The CDR3 sequence is CASSPTSGYGTAYNEQFF. The CDR3 DNA follows: TGTGCCAGCAGCCCAACTTCGGGTTACGGGACAGCTTACAATGAGCAGTTCTTC.

The chain couples TRBV29-1 to TRBJ2-2; D possibly corresponds to TRBD2 (5 bases). The CDR3 is made up of 13 amino acids. Germline V gene data show CDR1 as SQVTM and CDR2 as ANQGSEA. The germline V and J ends were trimmed by 4 bases and 1 base, with 7 bases remaining between them. CDR3 in amino acids: CSVVRENTGELFF. The CDR3 coding sequence is TGCAGCGTTGTTCGGGAGAACACCGGGGAGCTGTTTTTT.

The genes are TRBV3-1 (or the pseudogene TRBV3-2) and TRBJ1-2, with 8 bases lining up with TRBD1. The V segment lost 2 bases and the J segment 10 bases; nucleotides outside the gene matches: 9. This CDR3 is 14 amino acids long. Per the germline V gene, CDR1 is LGHDT and CDR2 is YNNKEL (reference sequence). CDR3 DNA sequence: TGTGCCAGCAGCCAACAGCGACAGGGGCCGCTCTACACCTTC. Its protein product is CASSQQRQGPLYTF.

The chain links TRBV27 to TRBJ2-1; 12 nucleotides line up with TRBD1. Unmatched junction bases numbered 8, after V lost 6 bases and J lost 8 bases. This CDR3 has 15 amino acids. Germline loops: CDR1 MNHEY, CDR2 SMNVEV (reference sequence). CDR3 in amino acids: CASRTGTGGMDEQFF. DNA of the CDR3: TGTGCCAGCAGGACCGGGACAGGGGGCATGGATGAGCAGTTCTTC.

The gene calls are TRBV7-9 and TRBJ2-7, with 8 bases fitting TRBD1. Per the germline V gene, CDR1 is SEHNR and CDR2 is FQNEAQ (reference sequence). The J segment lost 3 bases and the V segment lost 5 bases, leaving 6 bases of the junction unmatched. The CDR3 sequence is 14 residues long. CDR3 amino acids: CASSVTGGSYEQYF. The CDR3 nucleotides are TGTGCCAGCAGCGTCACAGGGGGTAGCTACGAGCAGTACTTC.

This rearrangement joins TRBV7-2 to TRBJ2-7; TRBD2 matches 7 bases. CDR3 length: 12 residues. After removal of 4 bases from V and 7 bases from J, the junction contained 4 bases not matched to a gene. Germline V gene sequence: CDR1 SGHTA, CDR2 FQGNSA. As DNA, the CDR3 is TGTGCCAGCAGCTGGGACGGGGGGGAGCAGTACTTC. It codes for CASSWDGGEQYF.

The chain joins TRBV24-1 to TRBJ1-2; unclear D gene. Trimming removed 9 bases at V and 8 bases at J, with 15 bases between. The CDR3 is made up of 12 amino acids. Germline loops: CDR1 KGHDR, CDR2 SFDVKD. The CDR3 DNA follows: TGTGCCACCTCCAGACGGGGTAGGGGCTACACCTTC. This encodes CATSRRGRGYTF.

This rearrangement joins TRBV6-5 to TRBJ2-7, with D tentatively TRBD1 (6 bases). CDR3 size: 15 residues. The germline gives CDR1 MNHEY, CDR2 SVGAGI. V lost 4 bases to trimming and J lost 1 base, with 14 bases between them. CDR3 bases: TGTGCCAGCAGTTTTGTAGGACAGTTGTCCTACGAGCAGTACTTC. The encoded protein is CASSFVGQLSYEQYF.

The J gene is TRBJ2-3, the V gene TRBV24-1; D is perhaps TRBD1 (6 bases). The CDR3 contains 17 residues. V was trimmed by 5 bases and J by 1 base, leaving 18 bases between them. Looked up from germline, CDR1 is KGHDR and CDR2 is SFDVKD. The CDR3 DNA reads as TGTGCCACCAGTGTCCTAGGGATGGACAGTGGCACAGATACGCAGTATTTT. Translating it yields CATSVLGMDSGTDTQYF.

The chain combines TRBV11-2 with TRBJ2-1; perhaps TRBD2 as D (6 bases). Germline values: CDR1 SGHAT, CDR2 FQNNGV. The length of the CDR3 is 16 residues. The V and J ends lost 4 bases and 4 bases respectively, with 17 bases between them. The DNA for the CDR3 is TGTGCCAGCAGCTATTCTATTCTAGCGAGGTACAATGAGCAGTTCTTC. This gives the protein CASSYSILARYNEQFF.

The chain uses TRBV28 and TRBJ1-4; D possibly corresponds to TRBD1 (5 bases). There are 15 residues in the CDR3. Trimming took 5 bases from V and 8 from J, leaving 18 bases between them. Germline-derived CDR1 and CDR2 are MDHEN and SYDVKM. CDR3 residues: CASSTPQGWGEKLFF. The DNA for the CDR3 is TGTGCCAGCAGTACGCCCCAGGGATGGGGAGAAAAACTGTTTTTT. The full variable domain, with the rest looked up from reference TRBV28 and TRBJ1-4, is DVKVTQSSRYLVKRTGEKVFLECVQDMDHENMFWYRQDPGLGLRLIYFSYDVKMKEKGDIPEGYSVSREKKERFSLILESASTNQTSMYLCASSTPQGWGEKLFFGSGTQLSVL.

The chain joins TRBV10-3 to TRBJ1-5, with TRBD1 matching 10 bases. The CDR3 has 17 residues. Losses at the gene ends were 2 bases for V and 7 bases for J; bases not matched to a gene: 11. Germline CDR1 ENHRY, CDR2 SYGVKD. The CDR3 region has the DNA TGTGCCATCAGTGAGGAGCGGGGGACAGGGGAAGACCAGCCCCAGCATTTT. Protein product: CAISEERGTGEDQPQHF.

The chain uses TRBV6-1 and TRBJ1-1, with 8 bases matching TRBD1. The CDR3 contains 15 residues. Germline CDR1 and CDR2: MNHNS and SASEGT. Trimming cost V 3 bases and J 3 bases; bases outside gene matches: 6. The CDR3 DNA follows: TGTGCCAGCAGTGATTCAGGGGGCTTGGACACTGAAGCTTTCTTT. Protein product: CASSDSGGLDTEAFF.

The CDR3 spells CASSSTDVNYNEQFF. CDR3 coding DNA: TGTGCCAGCAGCTCGACTGACGTTAACTACAATGAGCAGTTCTTC. The chain recombines TRBV7-9 with TRBJ2-1; D gene uncertain. This CDR3 has 15 amino acids. Per germline, CDR1 SEHNR and CDR2 FQNEAQ (reference sequence). V was trimmed by 4 bases and J by 3 bases, leaving 13 bases between them.

The CDR3 DNA is TGTGCCAGCAGCCAACTAGCCAAAAACATTCAGTACTTC. This encodes CASSQLAKNIQYF. J is TRBJ2-4 and V is TRBV3-1 (or the pseudogene TRBV3-2), with D unclear. V lost 2 bases, J lost 0 bases, and 2 bases lay in between. The CDR3 has 13 amino acids. The V gene's germline CDR1 is LGHDT and CDR2 YNNKEL (reference sequence).

This chain uses TRBV11-3 with TRBJ1-4; D unresolved. Germline values: CDR1 SGHNT, CDR2 YENEEA. This CDR3 has 16 amino acids. V lost 0 bases and J lost 6, with 14 bases in between. As DNA, the CDR3 is TGTGCCAGCAGCTTAGAGGGTCGAGGAGTACATGAAAAACTGTTTTTT. It translates to CASSLEGRGVHEKLFF.

This chain connects TRBV10-1 to TRBJ2-4, with TRBD2 as a possible D gene (5 bases). From germline, CDR1 is WNHNN and CDR2 SYGVQD (reference sequence). V lost 6 bases, J lost 6 bases, and 9 bases lay in between. The CDR3 has 12 residues. The CDR3 here is CASRQDSNIQYF. The CDR3 DNA is TGCGCCAGCAGGCAGGACTCAAACATTCAGTACTTC.

This chain connects TRBV10-3 to TRBJ1-5; tentative D call: TRBD1 (5 bases). From germline, CDR1 is ENHRY and CDR2 SYGVKD. CDR3 length equals 13 residues. V was trimmed by 10 bases and J by 2 bases, leaving 12 bases between them. The CDR3 is CATCRVGNQPQHF. The CDR3 bases are TGTGCCACGTGCAGGGTTGGCAATCAGCCCCAGCATTTT.

The V call is TRBV2, the J call TRBJ1-2; TRBD1 might be the D (5 bases). V was cut by 6 bases and J by 0 bases, with 8 bases left in between. The CDR3 extends over 13 amino acids. CDR1 is SNHLY, CDR2 FYNNEI, per germline. The CDR3 here is CASRDTPNYGYTF. The CDR3 DNA reads TGTGCCAGCAGGGACACCCCTAACTATGGCTACACCTTC.